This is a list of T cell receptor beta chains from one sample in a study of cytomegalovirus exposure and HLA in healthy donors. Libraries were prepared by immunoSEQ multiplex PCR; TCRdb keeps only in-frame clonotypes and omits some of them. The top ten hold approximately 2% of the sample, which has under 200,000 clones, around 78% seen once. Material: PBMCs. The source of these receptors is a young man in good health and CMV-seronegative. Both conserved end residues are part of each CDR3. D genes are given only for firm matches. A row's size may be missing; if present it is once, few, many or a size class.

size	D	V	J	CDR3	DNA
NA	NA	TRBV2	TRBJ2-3	CASSGREAGDTQYF	TGTGCCAGCAGTGGCCGGGAAGCAGGAGATACGCAGTATTTT
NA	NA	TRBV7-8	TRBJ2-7	CASSRRTSYYEQYF	TGTGCCAGCAGCAGACGGACTTCTTACTACGAGCAGTACTTC
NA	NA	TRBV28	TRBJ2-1	CASSSRGGWHEQFF	TGTGCCAGCAGTTCTCGGGGAGGATGGCATGAGCAGTTCTTC
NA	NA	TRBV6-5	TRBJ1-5	CASSQLYSNQPQHF	TGTGCCAGCAGTCAACTATATAGCAATCAGCCCCAGCATTTT
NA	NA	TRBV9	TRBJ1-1	CASVQVTEAFF	TGTGCCAGCGTACAGGTAACTGAAGCTTTCTTT
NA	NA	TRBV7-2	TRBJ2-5	CASSLGVGAYMTQYF	TGTGCCAGCAGCTTGGGGGTGGGGGCTTATATGACCCAGTACTTC
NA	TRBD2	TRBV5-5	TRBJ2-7	CASSFSAGVNEQYF	TGTGCCAGCAGCTTTTCGGCGGGAGTCAACGAGCAGTACTTC
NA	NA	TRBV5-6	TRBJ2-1	CASSQEGWNEQFF	TGTGCCAGCAGCCAGGAGGGGTGGAATGAGCAGTTCTTC
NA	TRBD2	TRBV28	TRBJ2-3	CASSFRGRDSTDTQYF	TGTGCCAGCAGTTTTCGGGGGAGGGATAGCACAGATACGCAGTATTTT
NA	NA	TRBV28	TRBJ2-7	CASGTSGFPYEQYF	TGTGCCAGCGGAACTTCAGGGTTCCCTTACGAGCAGTACTTC
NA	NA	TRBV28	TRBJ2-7	CASSTAGQRIYEQYF	TGTGCCAGCAGTACAGCCGGACAGCGCATTTACGAGCAGTACTTC
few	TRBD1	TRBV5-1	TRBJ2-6	CASSRDSSGANVLTF	TGCGCCAGCAGCCGGGACAGCTCTGGGGCCAACGTCCTGACTTTC
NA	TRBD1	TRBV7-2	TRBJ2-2	CASSATGGFSTGELFF	TGTGCCAGCAGCGCCACAGGGGGCTTCAGCACCGGGGAGCTGTTTTTT
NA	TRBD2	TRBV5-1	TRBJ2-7	CASGGLTSGSPHEQYF	TGCGCCAGCGGCGGACTGACTAGCGGGAGCCCCCACGAGCAGTACTTC
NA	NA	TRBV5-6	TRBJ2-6	CASSFSPGLSGANVLTF	TGTGCCAGCAGCTTTTCCCCGGGGTTATCTGGGGCCAACGTCCTGACTTTC
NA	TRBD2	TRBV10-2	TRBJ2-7	CASSELAGSYEQYF	TGCGCCAGCAGTGAACTAGCGGGGTCCTACGAGCAGTACTTC
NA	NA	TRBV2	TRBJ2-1	CASSVDSGSSYNEQFF	TGTGCCAGCAGTGTTGATAGCGGTAGCTCCTACAATGAGCAGTTCTTC
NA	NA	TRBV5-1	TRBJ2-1	CASSLTSIYEQFF	TGCGCCAGCAGCTTAACTAGCATCTATGAGCAGTTCTTC
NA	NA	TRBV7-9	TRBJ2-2	CASNPVRVYTGELFF	TGTGCCAGCAACCCGGTACGGGTTTACACCGGGGAGCTGTTTTTT
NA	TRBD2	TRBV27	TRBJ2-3	CASSSAGLAGGDTQYF	TGTGCCAGCAGTTCCGCGGGACTAGCGGGAGGGGATACGCAGTATTTT
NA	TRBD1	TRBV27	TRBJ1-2	CASRKSGTGFYGYTF	TGTGCCAGCAGAAAATCCGGGACAGGGTTCTATGGCTACACCTTC
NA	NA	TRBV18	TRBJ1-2	CASSPSDRLYGYTF	TGTGCCAGCTCACCATCCGACAGGCTCTATGGCTACACCTTC
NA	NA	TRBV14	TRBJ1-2	CASSRTGPYGYTF	TGTGCCAGCAGCCGAACAGGCCCCTATGGCTACACCTTC
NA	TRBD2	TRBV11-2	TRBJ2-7	CASSSVGASGPYEQYF	TGTGCCAGCAGCTCCGTCGGGGCTAGCGGTCCCTACGAGCAGTACTTC
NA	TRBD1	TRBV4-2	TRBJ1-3	CASSQETGRNTIYF	TGTGCCAGCAGCCAAGAGACAGGGCGTAACACCATATATTTT
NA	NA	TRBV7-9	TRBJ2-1	CASSWVGSMDEQFF	TGTGCCAGCAGCTGGGTGGGTAGCATGGATGAGCAGTTCTTC
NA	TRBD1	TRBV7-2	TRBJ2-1	CASSFDRVYNEQFF	TGTGCCAGCAGCTTTGACAGGGTGTACAATGAGCAGTTCTTC
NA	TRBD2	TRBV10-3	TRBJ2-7	CAIMRTSGSYEQYF	TGTGCCATCATGAGGACTAGCGGATCCTACGAGCAGTACTTC
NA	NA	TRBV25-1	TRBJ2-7	CASSERAYEQYF	TGTGCCAGCAGTGAACGGGCCTACGAGCAGTACTTC
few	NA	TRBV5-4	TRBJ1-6	CASSLDVQGYNSPLHF	TGTGCCAGCAGCTTGGATGTACAGGGCTATAATTCACCCCTCCACTTT
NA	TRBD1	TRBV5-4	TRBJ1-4	CASSLEGAGEKLFF	TGTGCCAGCAGCTTGGAGGGGGCTGGCGAAAAACTGTTTTTT
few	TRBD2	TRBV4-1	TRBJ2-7	CASSSPGLAGGNYEQYF	TGCGCCAGCAGCTCCCCGGGACTAGCGGGAGGCAACTACGAGCAGTACTTC